What follows describes a single T cell receptor (beta chain). The data originate from a study of blood T cell repertoires in COVID-19. Study-level background: Sample material is recorded as cDNA or gDNA derived from T cells, B-cell-depleted T cells, or PBMCs.

The length of the CDR3 is 16 residues. J was trimmed by 5 bases and V by 4 bases; bases with no gene match: 8. The germline gives CDR1 SGHTA, CDR2 FQGTGA. In the source study's methods: Using reference gene primer amplification, nucleated cell counts were estimated. The protocol was immunoSEQ multiplex PCR, while the TCRdb copy is restricted to in-frame clones and leaves out a portion. D and trimming were read from the DNA, whereas the V and J calls and clone size are those reported in that table. The sample contains about 23,000 clones, about nine tenths of which appear only once. This TCR came from a woman older than 75 with active or convalescent COVID-19. The specimen sequenced was peripheral blood. This chain links TRBV7-3 with TRBJ2-5, with 12 bases aligning to TRBD2. CDR3 residues: CASSSGLAGGYETQYF. The CDR3 nucleotides read TGTGCCAGCAGCTCTGGTCTAGCGGGAGGGTACGAGACCCAGTACTTC.